Listed below are T cell receptor beta chains from one sample, sequenced in a study of persistence of HIV-infected CD4 T cells. These receptors lack a known antigen. Sequencing was performed with immunoSEQ multiplex PCR; in TCRdb, only in-frame clones are kept and a portion is missing. This table holds some 31,000 clones, 82% found once. The sample here was CD4+ T cells sorted from PBMCs after roughly 17-hour stimulation, taken from a patient who received antiretroviral therapy. These receptors were taken from an adult man with HIV who was CMV-seropositive. Each CDR3 is given with its conserved first and last residue. D genes are given only for firm matches. For some rows the clone size is stated as once, few or many, or as a class when expanded; others skip it.

clone size: NA; D gene: NA; V gene: TRBV7-2; J gene: TRBJ1-5; CDR3 protein: CTSSRWRGSGYSNQPQHF; CDR3 DNA: TGTACCAGCAGCCGATGGCGAGGCTCGGGGTATAGCAATCAGCCCCAGCATTTT
clone size: NA; D gene: TRBD2; V gene: TRBV7-8; J gene: TRBJ2-1; CDR3 protein: CASSLPTSGGYNEQFF; CDR3 DNA: TGTGCCAGCAGCTTACCGACTAGCGGGGGTTACAATGAGCAGTTCTTC
clone size: NA; D gene: NA; V gene: TRBV7-8; J gene: TRBJ2-1; CDR3 protein: CASSLDVRGHPLGMAPNEQFF; CDR3 DNA: TGTGCCAGCAGCTTAGATGTCCGAGGACACCCCCTAGGAATGGCCCCTAATGAGCAGTTCTTC
clone size: few; D gene: TRBD1; V gene: TRBV19; J gene: TRBJ2-2; CDR3 protein: CASSQQGAVTGELFF; CDR3 DNA: TGTGCCAGTAGCCAACAGGGGGCTGTTACCGGGGAGCTGTTTTTT
clone size: NA; D gene: TRBD2; V gene: TRBV6-2/TRBV6-3; J gene: TRBJ2-3; CDR3 protein: CASSYSGGSTDTQYF; CDR3 DNA: TGTGCCAGCAGTTACAGCGGGGGGAGCACAGATACGCAGTATTTT
clone size: NA; D gene: NA; V gene: TRBV6-5; J gene: TRBJ2-7; CDR3 protein: CASTLRSEIYEQYF; CDR3 DNA: TGTGCCAGCACCTTAAGGTCTGAGATCTACGAGCAGTACTTC
clone size: NA; D gene: NA; V gene: TRBV19; J gene: TRBJ1-1; CDR3 protein: CASSIEGVNTEAFF; CDR3 DNA: TGTGCCAGTAGTATAGAAGGGGTGAACACTGAAGCTTTCTTT
clone size: NA; D gene: NA; V gene: TRBV15; J gene: TRBJ1-4; CDR3 protein: CATSRNPQNEKLFF; CDR3 DNA: TGTGCCACCAGCAGGAATCCCCAGAATGAAAAACTGTTTTTT
clone size: NA; D gene: NA; V gene: TRBV18; J gene: TRBJ1-4; CDR3 protein: CASSPRARVEEKLFF; CDR3 DNA: TGTGCCAGCTCACCAAGGGCCAGGGTTGAAGAAAAACTGTTTTTT
clone size: NA; D gene: NA; V gene: TRBV28; J gene: TRBJ2-7; CDR3 protein: CASSVAGIQSYEQYF; CDR3 DNA: TGTGCCAGCAGTGTCGCCGGGATCCAGTCCTACGAGCAGTACTTC
clone size: NA; D gene: NA; V gene: TRBV3-1/TRBV3-2; J gene: TRBJ1-4; CDR3 protein: CASSQVWRREKLFF; CDR3 DNA: TGTGCCAGCAGCCAAGTTTGGAGACGTGAAAAACTGTTTTTT
clone size: NA; D gene: TRBD1; V gene: TRBV5-1; J gene: TRBJ1-3; CDR3 protein: CASSWEGQGRGNTIYF; CDR3 DNA: TGCGCCAGCAGCTGGGAAGGACAGGGCCGTGGAAACACCATATATTTT
clone size: NA; D gene: TRBD1; V gene: TRBV3-1/TRBV3-2; J gene: TRBJ1-5; CDR3 protein: CASSRQGASNQPQHF; CDR3 DNA: TGTGCCAGCAGCAGACAGGGGGCGAGCAATCAGCCCCAGCATTTT
clone size: NA; D gene: TRBD1; V gene: TRBV7-2; J gene: TRBJ2-7; CDR3 protein: CASSRDRAKKYEQYF; CDR3 DNA: TGTGCCAGCAGCCGGGACAGGGCTAAAAAGTACGAGCAGTACTTC
clone size: NA; D gene: TRBD1; V gene: TRBV6-5; J gene: TRBJ2-7; CDR3 protein: CASRVGQGDYEQYF; CDR3 DNA: TGTGCCAGCAGGGTGGGACAGGGCGATTACGAGCAGTACTTC
clone size: NA; D gene: TRBD2; V gene: TRBV3-1/TRBV3-2; J gene: TRBJ2-3; CDR3 protein: CASSQEKIAGGHGTDTQYF; CDR3 DNA: TGTGCCAGCAGCCAAGAGAAGATAGCGGGGGGGCATGGCACAGATACGCAGTATTTT
clone size: once; D gene: TRBD2; V gene: TRBV6-2/TRBV6-3; J gene: TRBJ2-7; CDR3 protein: CASSSLLAGGTYEQYF; CDR3 DNA: TGTGCCAGCAGTTCCCTTCTAGCGGGGGGAACCTACGAGCAGTACTTC
clone size: once; D gene: TRBD2; V gene: TRBV6-6; J gene: TRBJ2-3; CDR3 protein: CASISSGGRADTQYF; CDR3 DNA: TGTGCCAGCATTTCTAGCGGGGGGCGGGCTGATACGCAGTATTTT
clone size: NA; D gene: NA; V gene: TRBV20-1; J gene: TRBJ2-1; CDR3 protein: CSAQTVNEQFF; CDR3 DNA: TGCAGTGCGCAGACTGTAAATGAGCAGTTCTTC
clone size: NA; D gene: NA; V gene: TRBV7-6; J gene: TRBJ2-1; CDR3 protein: CASSPRGVGKQFF; CDR3 DNA: TGTGCCAGCAGCCCCAGGGGGGTAGGGAAGCAGTTCTTC
clone size: once; D gene: NA; V gene: TRBV15; J gene: TRBJ2-6; CDR3 protein: CATSLSWGANVLTF; CDR3 DNA: TGTGCCACCAGCCTCTCGTGGGGGGCCAACGTCCTGACTTTC
clone size: NA; D gene: TRBD2; V gene: TRBV5-1; J gene: TRBJ2-7; CDR3 protein: CASSFSGGSSYEQYF; CDR3 DNA: TGCGCCAGCAGCTTTAGCGGGGGGAGCTCCTACGAGCAGTACTTC
clone size: few; D gene: NA; V gene: TRBV6-5; J gene: TRBJ1-3; CDR3 protein: CASSYRGVQGNTIYF; CDR3 DNA: TGTGCCAGCAGTTACAGAGGGGTGCAGGGAAACACCATATATTTT
clone size: NA; D gene: NA; V gene: TRBV7-2; J gene: TRBJ2-1; CDR3 protein: CASSLADEQFF; CDR3 DNA: TGTGCCAGCAGCTTAGCCGATGAGCAGTTCTTC
clone size: NA; D gene: NA; V gene: TRBV15; J gene: TRBJ1-2; CDR3 protein: CATSNYGGPDYGYTF; CDR3 DNA: TGTGCCACCAGCAATTATGGGGGTCCTGACTATGGCTACACCTTC
clone size: NA; D gene: NA; V gene: TRBV9; J gene: TRBJ2-7; CDR3 protein: CASSVELQGGEQYF; CDR3 DNA: TGTGCCAGCAGCGTAGAACTGCAGGGTGGCGAGCAGTACTTC
clone size: once; D gene: NA; V gene: TRBV7-2; J gene: TRBJ1-1; CDR3 protein: CASSPQGGRFEAFF; CDR3 DNA: TGTGCCAGCAGCCCACAAGGGGGACGGTTCGAAGCTTTCTTT
clone size: once; D gene: NA; V gene: TRBV10-1; J gene: TRBJ2-2; CDR3 protein: CASSVGGAGTGELFF; CDR3 DNA: TGCGCCAGCAGTGTGGGGGGCGCGGGTACCGGGGAGCTGTTTTTT
clone size: NA; D gene: NA; V gene: TRBV14; J gene: TRBJ1-3; CDR3 protein: CASSQFGNTIYF; CDR3 DNA: TGTGCCAGCAGCCAATTTGGAAACACCATATATTTT
clone size: NA; D gene: NA; V gene: TRBV6-2/TRBV6-3; J gene: TRBJ1-1; CDR3 protein: CASTPPGPVNTEAFF; CDR3 DNA: TGTGCCAGCACCCCACCAGGACCGGTGAACACTGAAGCTTTCTTT
clone size: NA; D gene: NA; V gene: TRBV5-5; J gene: TRBJ1-4; CDR3 protein: CASSLGDGNEKLFF; CDR3 DNA: TGTGCCAGCAGCTTGGGGGACGGAAATGAAAAACTGTTTTTT
clone size: NA; D gene: NA; V gene: TRBV10-3; J gene: TRBJ1-1; CDR3 protein: CAINAAGAQMNTEAFF; CDR3 DNA: TGTGCCATCAATGCGGCAGGGGCTCAAATGAACACTGAAGCTTTCTTT
clone size: NA; D gene: NA; V gene: TRBV5-6; J gene: TRBJ1-3; CDR3 protein: CASRGNGNTIYF; CDR3 DNA: TGTGCCAGCAGGGGTAACGGAAACACCATATATTTT
clone size: NA; D gene: NA; V gene: TRBV9; J gene: TRBJ2-2; CDR3 protein: CASSVRQGTGELFF; CDR3 DNA: TGTGCCAGCAGCGTAAGGCAGGGGACCGGGGAGCTGTTTTTT
clone size: NA; D gene: NA; V gene: TRBV19; J gene: TRBJ1-1; CDR3 protein: CATLLGDTGTEAFF; CDR3 DNA: TGTGCCACCCTTCTGGGGGATACGGGCACTGAAGCTTTCTTT
clone size: NA; D gene: TRBD1; V gene: TRBV6-1; J gene: TRBJ1-6; CDR3 protein: CASSERRQGANSPLHF; CDR3 DNA: TGTGCCAGCAGTGAGAGAAGACAGGGGGCTAATTCACCCCTCCACTTT
clone size: NA; D gene: NA; V gene: TRBV6-2/TRBV6-3; J gene: TRBJ1-2; CDR3 protein: CASSYRGRLGYTF; CDR3 DNA: TGTGCCAGCAGTTACAGGGGCCGCCTAGGCTACACCTTC
clone size: few; D gene: NA; V gene: TRBV19; J gene: TRBJ1-5; CDR3 protein: CASSRGQSNSNQPQHF; CDR3 DNA: TGTGCCAGTAGTAGAGGACAGTCCAATAGCAATCAGCCCCAGCATTTT
clone size: NA; D gene: TRBD1; V gene: TRBV7-8; J gene: TRBJ1-6; CDR3 protein: CASCDRVGSPLHF; CDR3 DNA: TGTGCCAGCTGTGACAGGGTCGGCTCACCCCTCCACTTT
clone size: NA; D gene: NA; V gene: TRBV6-5; J gene: TRBJ1-3; CDR3 protein: CAIDSGTVSGNTIYF; CDR3 DNA: TGTGCCATCGACTCAGGGACGGTCTCTGGAAACACCATATATTTT